The entry that follows covers one TCR beta chain sequence. Its antigen is unknown. 13 Jbeta primers and 60 Vbeta primers were used for the PCR. Sequencing used immunoSEQ multiplex PCR; TCRdb keeps in-frame clones, though not all of them. This sample's table reports approximately 82,000 clones. This sample was taken from a study of cytomegalovirus exposure and HLA in healthy donors. Study-level background: In terms of ancestry, the Caucasian-associated cluster contained about 81% of the approximately 400 genotyped donors. Whole-study results and caveats: Researchers reported from a later analysis that most CMV-associated TCR beta chains appeared HLA-restricted. Follow-up analysis found HLA locus-dependent TCR association rates, highest for DRB1 and lowest for HLA-C. Whilst most TCR sequences proved rare, a subset of public TCRs occurred across many donors.

J lost 5 bases, V lost 4 bases, and 9 bases had no gene match. Per germline, CDR1 LNHDA and CDR2 SQIVND (reference sequence). CDR3 size: 16 residues. Material: PBMCs. This clonotype was obtained from a woman between 55 and 75 years old in good health and CMV-seronegative. The genes are TRBV19 and TRBJ2-3; 10 bases line up with TRBD2. The DNA of the CDR3 is TGTGCCAGTAGTAGAGCGGGAGGGCGTGGGGAAGATACGCAGTATTTT. This translates into CASSRAGGRGEDTQYF.